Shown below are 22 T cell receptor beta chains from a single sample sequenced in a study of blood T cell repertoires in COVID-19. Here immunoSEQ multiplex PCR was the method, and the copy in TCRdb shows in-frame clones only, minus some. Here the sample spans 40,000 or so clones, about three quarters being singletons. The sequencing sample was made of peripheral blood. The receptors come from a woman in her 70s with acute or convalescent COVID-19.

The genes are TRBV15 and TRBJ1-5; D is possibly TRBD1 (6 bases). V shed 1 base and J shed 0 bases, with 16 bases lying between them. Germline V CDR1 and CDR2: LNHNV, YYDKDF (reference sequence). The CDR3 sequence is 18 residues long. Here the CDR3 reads CATSRVWATGNSNQPQHF. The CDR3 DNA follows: TGTGCCACCAGCAGAGTATGGGCCACAGGGAATAGCAATCAGCCCCAGCATTTT.

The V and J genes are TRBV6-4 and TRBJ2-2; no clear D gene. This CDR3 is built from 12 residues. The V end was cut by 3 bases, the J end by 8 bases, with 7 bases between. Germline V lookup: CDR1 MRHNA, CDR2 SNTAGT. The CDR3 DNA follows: TGTGCCAGCAGTGATTACCGGGGGGAGCTGTTTTTT. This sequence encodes CASSDYRGELFF.

CDR3 in DNA: TGTGCCAGCTCATTCGATTTTACAGGGGTTAATGAGCAGTTCTTC. Protein sequence: CASSFDFTGVNEQFF. This chain joins TRBV18 and TRBJ2-1, with 7 bases lining up with TRBD1. The CDR3 has 15 amino acids. Germline V lookup: CDR1 KGHSH, CDR2 LQKENI. V gave up 5 bases and J gave up 7 bases; unmatched junction bases: 11. The full variable domain, with the rest looked up from reference TRBV18 and TRBJ2-1, is NAGVMQNPRHLVRRRGQEARLRCSPMKGHSHVYWYRQLPEEGLKFMVYLQKENIIDESGMPKERFSAEFPKEGPSILRIQQVVRGDSAAYFCASSFDFTGVNEQFFGPGTRLTVL.

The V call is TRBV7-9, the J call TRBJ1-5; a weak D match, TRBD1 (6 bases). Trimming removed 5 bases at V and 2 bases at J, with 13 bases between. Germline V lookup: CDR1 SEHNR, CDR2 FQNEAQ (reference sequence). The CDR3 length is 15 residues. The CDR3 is CASSHTRTGNQPQHF. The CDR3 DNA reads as TGTGCCAGCAGCCACACACGGACAGGCAATCAGCCCCAGCATTTT.

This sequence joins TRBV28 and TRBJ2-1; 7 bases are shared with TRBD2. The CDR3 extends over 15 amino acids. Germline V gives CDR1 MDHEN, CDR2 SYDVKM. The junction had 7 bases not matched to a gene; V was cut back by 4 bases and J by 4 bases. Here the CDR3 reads CASSSTGRVYNEQFF. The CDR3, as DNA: TGTGCCAGCAGTTCAACGGGGAGGGTATACAATGAGCAGTTCTTC.

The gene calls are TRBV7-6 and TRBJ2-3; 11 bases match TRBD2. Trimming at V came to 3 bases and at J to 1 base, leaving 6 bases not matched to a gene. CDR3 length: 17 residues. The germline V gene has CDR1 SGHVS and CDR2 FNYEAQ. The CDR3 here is CASSLAGTSGRTDTQYF. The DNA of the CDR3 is TGTGCCAGCAGCTTGGCCGGGACTAGCGGTCGCACAGATACGCAGTATTTT. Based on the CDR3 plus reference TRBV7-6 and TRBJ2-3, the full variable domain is GAGVSQSPRYKVTKRGQDVALRCDPISGHVSLYWYRQALGQGPEFLTYFNYEAQQDKSGLPNDRFSAERPEGSISTLTIQRTEQRDSAMYRCASSLAGTSGRTDTQYFGPGTRLTVL.

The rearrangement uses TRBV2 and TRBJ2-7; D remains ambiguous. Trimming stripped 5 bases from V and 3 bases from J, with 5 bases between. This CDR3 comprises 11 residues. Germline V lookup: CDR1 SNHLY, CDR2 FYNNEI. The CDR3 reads CASSPSYEQYF. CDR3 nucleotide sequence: TGTGCCAGCAGTCCCAGCTACGAGCAGTACTTC.

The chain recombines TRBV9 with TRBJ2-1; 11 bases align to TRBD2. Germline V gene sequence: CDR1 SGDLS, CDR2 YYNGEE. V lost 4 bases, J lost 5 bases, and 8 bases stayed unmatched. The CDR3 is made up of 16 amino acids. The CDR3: CASSPRLAGSHNEQFF. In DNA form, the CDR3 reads TGTGCCAGCAGCCCCCGACTAGCGGGGAGCCACAATGAGCAGTTCTTC.

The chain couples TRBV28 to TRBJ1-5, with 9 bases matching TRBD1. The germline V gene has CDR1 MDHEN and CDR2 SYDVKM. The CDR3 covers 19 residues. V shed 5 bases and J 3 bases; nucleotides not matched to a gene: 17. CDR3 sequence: CASSTLGAWRDRVNQPQHF. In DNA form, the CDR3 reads TGTGCCAGCAGTACCCTAGGGGCGTGGCGGGACAGGGTCAATCAGCCCCAGCATTTT.

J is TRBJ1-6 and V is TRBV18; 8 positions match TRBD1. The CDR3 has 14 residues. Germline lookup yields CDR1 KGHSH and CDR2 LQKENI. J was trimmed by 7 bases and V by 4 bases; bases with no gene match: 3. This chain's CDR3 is CASSQDRGNSPLHF. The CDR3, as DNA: TGTGCCAGCTCACAAGACAGGGGCAATTCACCCCTCCACTTT.

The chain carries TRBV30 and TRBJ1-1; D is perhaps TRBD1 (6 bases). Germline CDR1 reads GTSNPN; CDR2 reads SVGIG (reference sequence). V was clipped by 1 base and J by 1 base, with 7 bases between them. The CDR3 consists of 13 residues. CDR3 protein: CAWSATGNTEAFF. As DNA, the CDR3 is TGTGCCTGGAGTGCGACAGGGAACACTGAAGCTTTCTTT.

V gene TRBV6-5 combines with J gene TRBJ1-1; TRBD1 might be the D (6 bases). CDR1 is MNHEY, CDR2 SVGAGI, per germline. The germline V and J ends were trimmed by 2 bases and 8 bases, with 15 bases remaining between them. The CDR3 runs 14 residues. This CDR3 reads CASSYHRTVPEAFF. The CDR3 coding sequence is TGTGCCAGCAGTTACCACCGGACAGTCCCCGAAGCTTTCTTT.

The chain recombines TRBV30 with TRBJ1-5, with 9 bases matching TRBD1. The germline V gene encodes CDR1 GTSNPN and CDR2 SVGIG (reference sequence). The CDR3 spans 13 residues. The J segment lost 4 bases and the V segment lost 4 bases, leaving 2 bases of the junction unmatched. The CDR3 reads CAWKGTGNQPQHF. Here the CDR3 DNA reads TGTGCCTGGAAGGGGACAGGGAATCAGCCCCAGCATTTT.

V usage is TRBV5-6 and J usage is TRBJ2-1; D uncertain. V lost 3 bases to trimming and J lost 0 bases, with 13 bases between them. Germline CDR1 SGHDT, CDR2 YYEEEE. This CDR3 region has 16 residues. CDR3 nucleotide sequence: TGTGCCAGCAGCTGGAGACTCACGAGCTCCTACAATGAGCAGTTCTTC. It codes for CASSWRLTSSYNEQFF.

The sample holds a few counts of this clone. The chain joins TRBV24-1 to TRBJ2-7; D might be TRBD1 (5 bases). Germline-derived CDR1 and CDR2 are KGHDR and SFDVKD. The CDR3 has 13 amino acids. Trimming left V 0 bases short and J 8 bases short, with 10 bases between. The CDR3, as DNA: TGTGCCACCAGTGATTTGAGGGCAGGGAAGCAGTACTTC. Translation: CATSDLRAGKQYF.

DNA of the CDR3: TGTGCCAGTAAGCGGGCAGGGGGTACTGAAGCTTTCTTT. This sequence encodes CASKRAGGTEAFF. The V call is TRBV7-2, the J call TRBJ1-1; 7 bases are shared with TRBD1. The J segment lost 5 bases and the V segment lost 9 bases, leaving 9 bases of the junction unmatched. The CDR3 covers 13 residues. Germline CDR1 is SGHTA and CDR2 is FQGNSA.

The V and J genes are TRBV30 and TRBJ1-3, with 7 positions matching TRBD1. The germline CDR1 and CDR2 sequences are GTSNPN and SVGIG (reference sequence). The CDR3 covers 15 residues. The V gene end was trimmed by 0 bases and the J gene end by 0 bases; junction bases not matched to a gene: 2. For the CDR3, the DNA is TGTGCCTGGAGTGTAAGACAGGGCTCTGGAAACACCATATATTTT. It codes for CAWSVRQGSGNTIYF.

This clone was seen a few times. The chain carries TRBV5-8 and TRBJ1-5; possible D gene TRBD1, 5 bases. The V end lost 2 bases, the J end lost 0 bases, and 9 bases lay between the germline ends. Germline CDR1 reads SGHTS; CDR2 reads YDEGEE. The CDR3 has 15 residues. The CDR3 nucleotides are TGTGCCAGCAGCTTTCAGGGCTATAGCAATCAGCCCCAGCATTTT. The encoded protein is CASSFQGYSNQPQHF.

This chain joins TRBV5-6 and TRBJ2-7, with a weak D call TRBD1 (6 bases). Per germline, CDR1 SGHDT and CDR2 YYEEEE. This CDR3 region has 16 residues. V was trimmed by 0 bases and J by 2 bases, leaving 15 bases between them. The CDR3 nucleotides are TGTGCCAGCAGCTTGGGGAGGCGGTACAGGGCCTACGAGCAGTACTTC. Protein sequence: CASSLGRRYRAYEQYF.

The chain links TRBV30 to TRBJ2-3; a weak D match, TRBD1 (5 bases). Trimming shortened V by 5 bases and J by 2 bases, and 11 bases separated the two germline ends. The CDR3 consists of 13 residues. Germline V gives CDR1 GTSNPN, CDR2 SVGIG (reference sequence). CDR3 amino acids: CAWASGNTDTQYF. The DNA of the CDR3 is TGTGCCTGGGCCTCAGGGAACACAGATACGCAGTATTTT.

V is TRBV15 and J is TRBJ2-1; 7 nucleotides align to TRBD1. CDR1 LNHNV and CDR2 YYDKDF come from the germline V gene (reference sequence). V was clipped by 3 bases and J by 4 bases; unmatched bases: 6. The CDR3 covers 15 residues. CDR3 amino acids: CATSRRYRGYNEQFF. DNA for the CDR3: TGTGCCACCAGCAGGCGTTACAGGGGATACAATGAGCAGTTCTTC.

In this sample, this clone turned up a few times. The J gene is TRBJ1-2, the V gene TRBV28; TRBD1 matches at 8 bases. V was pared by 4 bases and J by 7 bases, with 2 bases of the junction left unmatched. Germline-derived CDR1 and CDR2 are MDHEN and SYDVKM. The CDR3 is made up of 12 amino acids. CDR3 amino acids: CASSSQGGGYTF. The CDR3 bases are TGTGCCAGCAGTTCACAGGGGGGTGGCTACACCTTC.